The entry below gives a single T cell receptor (beta chain) sequence along with its context. The data derive from a study of shared clonotypes between healthy human individuals. Every subset's genomic DNA went evenly onto several immunoSEQ plates. Ten immunoSEQ deep assay plates were used by the authors to sequence unsorted PBMC DNA. Repertoires were generated with immunoSEQ multiplex PCR, while TCRdb's copy carries only in-frame clones and drops some. The sample comprises some 530,000 clones, almost 80% of which are singletons, and around 11% rests with the top ten. The CDR3 length is 16 residues. CDR1 SGHKS and CDR2 YYEKEE come from the germline V gene (reference sequence). V was clipped by 2 bases and J by 5 bases; unmatched bases: 11.

The source of this sequence is a woman aged 40 to 50 in good health. Some clones in this sample may be carry-over from other donors' samples. Input material: PBMCs. The genes are TRBV5-5 and TRBJ2-3; 7 bases line up with TRBD2. CDR3 nucleotides: TGTGCCAGCAGCTTCTCCTTCGCGGGAGCCCAAGATACGCAGTATTTT. Protein: CASSFSFAGAQDTQYF.